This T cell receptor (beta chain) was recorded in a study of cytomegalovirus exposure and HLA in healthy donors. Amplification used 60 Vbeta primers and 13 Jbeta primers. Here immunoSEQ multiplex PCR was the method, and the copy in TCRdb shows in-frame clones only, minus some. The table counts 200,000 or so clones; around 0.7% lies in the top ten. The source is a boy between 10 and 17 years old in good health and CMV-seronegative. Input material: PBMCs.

As DNA, the CDR3 is TGTGCCAGCAGCTTAGAGGAGACAGGGAAGGCCGAGCAGTACTTC. Translation: CASSLEETGKAEQYF. The V call is TRBV7-8, the J call TRBJ2-7; TRBD1 matches 7 bases. The CDR3 length is 15 residues. Trimming cost V 1 base and J 6 bases; bases outside gene matches: 9. CDR1 is SGHVS, CDR2 FQNEAQ, per germline. Complete variable domain (other parts from reference TRBV7-8 and TRBJ2-7): GAGVSQSPRYKVAKRGQDVALRCDPISGHVSLFWYQQALGQGPEFLTYFQNEAQLDKSGLPSDRFFAERPEGSVSTLKIQRTQQEDSAVYLCASSLEETGKAEQYFGPGTRLTVT.